What follows are 15 T cell receptor beta chains derived from one specimen sequenced in a study of T cell changes during pregnancy in multiple sclerosis. The protocol was immunoSEQ multiplex PCR, while the TCRdb copy is restricted to in-frame clones and leaves out a portion. The table lists some 52,000 clones, 85% to 95% of them singletons, with roughly 0.25% in the top ten. The specimen was CD4+ T cells from peripheral blood mononuclear cells, collected in the third trimester of pregnancy. The receptors stem from a female donor with multiple sclerosis, enrolled in a pregnancy study.

This chain links TRBV10-2 with TRBJ2-5; 8 bases align to TRBD1. Germline V gene sequence: CDR1 WSHSY, CDR2 SAAADI. The CDR3 spans 12 residues. The V gene end was trimmed by 10 bases and the J gene end by 5 bases; junction bases not matched to a gene: 6. The CDR3 nucleotides read TGCGCCACCGACAGGGGCCTGGAGACCCAGTACTTC. Residues: CATDRGLETQYF.

The gene calls are TRBV11-2 and TRBJ1-1; tentative D call: TRBD1 (6 bases). V lost 1 base and J lost 1, with 16 bases in between. Germline assignment: CDR1 SGHAT and CDR2 FQNNGV. The CDR3 has 17 residues. The CDR3 sequence: CASSLGLGGQWNTEAFF. The DNA for the CDR3 is TGTGCCAGCAGCTTAGGGTTAGGGGGACAATGGAACACTGAAGCTTTCTTT. The variable domain in full, with the rest retrieved from reference TRBV11-2 and TRBJ1-1, is EAGVAQSPRYKIIEKRQSVAFWCNPISGHATLYWYQQILGQGPKLLIQFQNNGVVDDSQLPKDRFSAERLKGVDSTLKIQPAKLEDSAVYLCASSLGLGGQWNTEAFFGQGTRLTVV.

The V call is TRBV27, the J call TRBJ2-3, with 11 bases identical to TRBD2. The V segment lost 3 bases and the J segment 4 bases; nucleotides outside the gene matches: 6. This CDR3 region has 16 residues. CDR1 is MNHEY, CDR2 SMNVEV, per germline (reference sequence). CDR3 sequence: CASSFLRLAGPDTQYF. The CDR3 DNA reads as TGTGCCAGCAGTTTCCTCCGACTAGCGGGACCAGATACGCAGTATTTT.

This chain joins TRBV29-1 and TRBJ1-5, with 9 bases that match TRBD1. This CDR3 has 15 residues. After removal of 0 bases from V and 4 bases from J, the junction contained 4 bases not matched to a gene. In germline, CDR1 is SQVTM, CDR2 ANQGSEA. The chain's CDR3 is CSVEETGTGNQPQHF. The CDR3 coding sequence is TGCAGCGTTGAAGAGACCGGGACAGGGAATCAGCCCCAGCATTTT.

The gene calls are TRBV19 and TRBJ2-7; D is perhaps TRBD1 (6 bases). With 5 bases removed from V and 1 base from J, the gap between germline ends came to 12 bases. The CDR3 spans 14 residues. The germline gives CDR1 LNHDA, CDR2 SQIVND (reference sequence). CDR3 sequence reads: CASSPIGTSYEQYF. The CDR3 region has the DNA TGTGCCAGTAGTCCCATCGGGACATCCTACGAGCAGTACTTC.

This chain connects TRBV5-1 to TRBJ1-1; D may be TRBD1 (5 bases). The V end lost 4 bases, the J end lost 0 bases, and 16 bases lay between the germline ends. Germline CDR1 SGHRS, CDR2 YFSETQ. CDR3 length equals 16 residues. The CDR3 DNA sequence: TGCGCCAGCAGCCCCCTCCCAGGGAAAATGAACACTGAAGCTTTCTTT. It yields the protein CASSPLPGKMNTEAFF.

The rearrangement joins TRBV7-2 to TRBJ2-7; 10 bases line up with TRBD2. CDR1 SGHTA and CDR2 FQGNSA come from the germline V gene. Trimming at V came to 3 bases and at J to 6 bases, leaving 8 bases not matched to a gene. This CDR3 is built from 15 residues. The CDR3 is CASSLKAGGHGEQYF. CDR3 in DNA: TGTGCCAGCAGCTTGAAAGCGGGGGGGCACGGCGAGCAGTACTTC.

The rearrangement links TRBV19 to TRBJ2-5, with 7 positions matching TRBD2. The CDR3 contains 15 residues. With 3 bases clipped from V and 2 bases from J, the junction kept 6 bases outside the gene matches. CDR1 and CDR2 from the germline V gene are LNHDA and SQIVND (reference sequence). CDR3 in amino acids: CASSMNPGGQETQYF. As DNA, the CDR3 is TGTGCCAGTAGTATGAACCCCGGGGGGCAAGAGACCCAGTACTTC.

The chain couples TRBV2 to TRBJ2-3; 8 bases match TRBD1. This CDR3 region has 15 residues. Germline V gene sequence: CDR1 SNHLY, CDR2 FYNNEI. Losses at the gene ends were 5 bases for V and 1 base for J; bases not matched to a gene: 5. The CDR3 DNA reads TGTGCCAGCAGTTTCCCGGGACAGGGCACAGATACGCAGTATTTT. Its translation is CASSFPGQGTDTQYF.

The gene calls are TRBV7-3 and TRBJ2-5; 10 nucleotides line up with TRBD1. V was pared by 8 bases and J by 0 bases, with 6 bases of the junction left unmatched. The CDR3 length is 15 residues. Germline assignment: CDR1 SGHTA and CDR2 FQGTGA. The CDR3 DNA is TGTGCCAGCTCCCGGGACAGGGGCAACCAAGAGACCCAGTACTTC. As protein: CASSRDRGNQETQYF.

V and J are TRBV5-6 and TRBJ2-1; TRBD2 matches 12 bases. Germline lookup yields CDR1 SGHDT and CDR2 YYEEEE. The CDR3 totals 14 residues. V lost 3 bases to trimming and J lost 8 bases; unmatched junction nucleotides: 3. CDR3 in amino acids: CASSWGLAGDEQFF. DNA of the CDR3: TGTGCCAGCAGCTGGGGACTAGCGGGCGATGAGCAGTTCTTC. Drawing the rest from reference TRBV5-6 and TRBJ2-1, the complete variable domain is DAGVTQSPTHLIKTRGQQVTLRCSPKSGHDTVSWYQQALGQGPQFIFQYYEEEERQRGNFPDRFSGHQFPNYSSELNVNALLLGDSALYLCASSWGLAGDEQFFGPGTRLTVL.

This sequence joins TRBV19 and TRBJ1-2, with D hard to call. Per the germline V gene, CDR1 is LNHDA and CDR2 is SQIVND (reference sequence). The V end was cut by 6 bases, the J end by 2 bases, with 16 bases between. CDR3 length equals 15 residues. The CDR3 DNA reads TGTGCCAGTAGAGACTACCCGGACGGAAACTATGGCTACACCTTC. Translation: CASRDYPDGNYGYTF.

The gene calls are TRBV5-1 and TRBJ2-7, with D hard to call. CDR1 SGHRS and CDR2 YFSETQ come from the germline V gene. V was trimmed by 0 bases and J by 1 base, leaving 14 bases between them. The CDR3 consists of 16 residues. CDR3 nucleotides: TGCGCCAGCAGCTTGGGTCCGGGTAGTGAATCCTACGAGCAGTACTTC. Translated, it gives CASSLGPGSESYEQYF.

This clone was detected only once. As DNA, the CDR3 is TGTGCCAGCAGCTTAGGACTAGCGGCCCTCTACGAGCAGTACTTC. This codes for CASSLGLAALYEQYF. The chain links TRBV7-2 to TRBJ2-7; 9 nucleotides align to TRBD2. This CDR3 comprises 15 residues. CDR1 is SGHTA and CDR2 is FQGNSA in the germline V gene. Trimming took 1 base from V and 3 from J; bases not matched to a gene: 4. Drawing the rest from reference TRBV7-2 and TRBJ2-7, the complete variable domain is GAGVSQSPSNKVTEKGKDVELRCDPISGHTALYWYRQSLGQGLEFLIYFQGNSAPDKSGLPSDRFSAERTGGSVSTLTIQRTQQEDSAVYLCASSLGLAALYEQYFGPGTRLTVT.

The rearrangement uses TRBV2 and TRBJ2-7; 7 bases match TRBD1. Germline values: CDR1 SNHLY, CDR2 FYNNEI. CDR3 size: 15 residues. Trimming cost V 3 bases and J 3 bases; bases outside gene matches: 8. The CDR3 bases are TGTGCCAGCAGTGAGAGGACAGGTATGGGCTACGAGCAGTACTTC. It encodes CASSERTGMGYEQYF.